One T cell receptor beta chain is described in this entry. This record belongs to a study of blood T cell repertoires in COVID-19. About the study: Samples taken during acute and convalescent COVID-19 were collected in the United States, Italy and Spain.

The germline V gene has CDR1 MNHEY and CDR2 SVGAGI. V was pared by 2 bases and J by 6 bases, with 15 bases between. This CDR3 region has 15 residues. Assay: immunoSEQ multiplex PCR; the TCRdb copy retains only in-frame clones and omits some. The sample carries some 150,000 clones, approximately 82% recorded once. This clonotype originated in a human donor in a cohort sampled during active COVID-19. The material sequenced was peripheral blood. The chain carries TRBV6-5 and TRBJ2-3; D gene unclear. CDR3 loop: CASSYPTPPQDTQYF. The CDR3 coding sequence is TGTGCCAGCAGTTACCCGACTCCGCCCCAGGATACGCAGTATTTT.